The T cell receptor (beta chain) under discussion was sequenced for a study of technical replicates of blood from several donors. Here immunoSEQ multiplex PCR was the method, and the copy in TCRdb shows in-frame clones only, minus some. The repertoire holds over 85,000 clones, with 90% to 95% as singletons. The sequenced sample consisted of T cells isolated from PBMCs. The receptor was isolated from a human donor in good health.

The CDR3 is CASSLTGGRETQYF. The CDR3 DNA sequence: TGTGCCAGCAGTCTAACGGGGGGCCGAGAGACCCAGTACTTC. The chain has TRBV27 and TRBJ2-5; a weak D match, TRBD2 (7 bases). Germline V gene lookup returns CDR1 MNHEY and CDR2 SMNVEV (reference sequence). V was pared by 5 bases and J by 4 bases, with 14 bases between. The length of the CDR3 is 14 residues.